This entry lists 2 T cell receptor beta chains sequenced from one sample in a study of technical replicates of blood from a few donors. The repertoire was sequenced with immunoSEQ multiplex PCR; TCRdb's copy has only in-frame clones and lacks some. This sample has roughly 80,000 clones, with 90% to 95% found just once. The sample taken for sequencing was T cells isolated from PBMCs. The receptor source for this set is a human donor in good health.

The chain is built from TRBV6-5 and TRBJ2-7; D unclear. CDR1 is MNHEY and CDR2 is SVGAGI in the germline V gene. V was clipped by 2 bases and J by 0 bases, with 8 bases between them. This CDR3 is 14 amino acids long. The CDR3 loop is CASSYGPLSYEQYF. CDR3 nucleotides: TGTGCCAGCAGTTACGGCCCCCTCTCCTACGAGCAGTACTTC.

The V gene is TRBV6-5, the J gene TRBJ2-7; 10 nucleotides match TRBD2. CDR1 and CDR2 (germline): MNHEY, SVGAGI. V was clipped by 6 bases and J by 4 bases; unmatched bases: 9. The CDR3 length is 15 residues. The CDR3 reads CASSRLTSGSYEQYF. The CDR3 DNA sequence: TGTGCCAGCAGCCGATTGACTAGCGGGTCTTACGAGCAGTACTTC.